These 28 T cell receptor beta chains were all obtained from the same sample, sequenced in a study of T cells after yellow fever vaccination. TCRdb reprocessed the 5' RACE reads via MiXCR and lists one record per CDR3 protein. The sample carries around 100,000 distinct CDR3 sequences, around 5.5% recorded once. The sample in question was CD8+ T cells sorted from PBMCs, obtained 10 days after the yellow fever booster vaccination. Receptor source: a man aged 18 to 30 who received the YFV17D yellow fever vaccine.

The rearrangement uses TRBV19 and TRBJ2-3; a possible D gene is TRBD2 (6 bases). Germline V gene data show CDR1 as LNHDA and CDR2 as SQIVND (reference sequence). The V gene lost 3 bases and the J gene lost 4 bases, with 11 bases spanning the gap. This CDR3 comprises 14 residues. The CDR3 reads CASSIGGASDTQYF. Here the CDR3 DNA reads TGTGCCAGTAGTATCGGAGGGGCCTCAGATACGCAGTATTTT.

This clonotype was recorded many times. Here the CDR3 reads CASTVGGYGYTF. CDR3 sequence (DNA): TGTGCCAGTACCGTTGGGGGGTATGGCTACACCTTC. The J gene is TRBJ1-2, the V gene TRBV19; TRBD1 might be the D (5 bases). Trimming left V 7 bases short and J 5 bases short, with 11 bases between. The CDR3 runs 12 residues. The germline CDR1 and CDR2 sequences are LNHDA and SQIVND (reference sequence).

This clonotype was observed a few times. V gene TRBV12-3 or TRBV12-4 combines with J gene TRBJ2-1; D is possibly TRBD2 (6 bases). This CDR3 has 15 amino acids. V lost 2 bases to trimming and J lost 8 bases, with 16 bases between them. The CDR3 region is CASSLYAGPGDEQFF. CDR3 in DNA: TGTGCCAGCAGTTTATACGCGGGGCCAGGCGATGAGCAGTTCTTC.

The V call is TRBV7-2, the J call TRBJ1-1; D remains ambiguous. This CDR3 spans 14 amino acids. V lost 3 bases, J lost 1 base, and 9 bases lay in between. Germline V lookup: CDR1 SGHTA, CDR2 FQGNSA. In DNA form, the CDR3 reads TGTGCCAGCAGCTTCTGGGTGGGGAACACTGAAGCTTTCTTT. Amino acids: CASSFWVGNTEAFF.

CDR3 sequence: CSASGGDFKNIQYF. In nucleotides, the CDR3 is TGCAGTGCTAGCGGGGGGGATTTCAAAAACATTCAGTACTTC. The chain joins TRBV20-1 to TRBJ2-4, with 8 nucleotides matching TRBD2. The CDR3 is 14 amino acids. V gave up 3 bases and J gave up 3 bases; unmatched junction bases: 4. From germline, CDR1 is DFQATT and CDR2 SNEGSKA (reference sequence).

This clonotype showed up just a few times. The chain employs TRBV4-2 and TRBJ1-4; TRBD1 matches 7 bases. Per germline, CDR1 LGHNA and CDR2 YNFKEQ. Trimming took 0 bases from V and 8 from J; bases not matched to a gene: 24. This CDR3 has 21 amino acids. The CDR3 nucleotides are TGTGCCAGCAGCCAAGACCCCCTGACCGGGACAGCTTTATCGGGGGGCGAAAAACTGTTTTTT. Protein product: CASSQDPLTGTALSGGEKLFF.

This clonotype was counted only a few times. This rearrangement joins TRBV27 to TRBJ1-1, with D unresolved. V was cut by 6 bases and J by 3 bases, with 14 bases left in between. This CDR3 has 14 amino acids. Germline lookup yields CDR1 MNHEY and CDR2 SMNVEV (reference sequence). The CDR3 reads CASSPLLGHTEAFF. Here the CDR3 DNA reads TGTGCCAGCAGCCCTTTACTAGGGCACACTGAAGCTTTCTTT.

In this sample, this clonotype turned up a few times. The V call is TRBV5-1, the J call TRBJ2-2; no clear D. The CDR3 totals 14 residues. CDR1 and CDR2 (germline): SGHRS, YFSETQ. Trimming left V 0 bases short and J 8 bases short, with 11 bases between. DNA for the CDR3: TGCGCCAGCAGCTTGGGCCCGAGCGAAGGGGAGCTGTTTTTT. As protein: CASSLGPSEGELFF.

This clonotype was recorded a few times. The V call is TRBV25-1, the J call TRBJ2-1; D remains unclear. Germline CDR1 reads MGHDK; CDR2 reads SYGVNS. V lost 6 bases and J 4 bases, leaving 10 bases between the germline ends. The CDR3 consists of 13 residues. The CDR3 is CASSSTTYNEQFF. CDR3 bases: TGTGCCAGCAGCTCGACGACATACAATGAGCAGTTCTTC.

This clonotype has more than one count but fewer than ten. Relative to the germline gene, one junction end is altered; a read error may explain this. The chain is built from TRBV13 and TRBJ2-3; 13 bases match TRBD2. The CDR3 runs to 15 residues. Germline V gene sequence: CDR1 PRHDT, CDR2 FYEKMQ (reference sequence). The CDR3 DNA is TGTGCCAGCAGCCTAGGACTAGCGGGGGTGGGTACGCAGTATTTT. This sequence encodes CASSLGLAGVGTQYF.

The rearrangement joins TRBV4-3 to TRBJ2-2, with D maybe TRBD1 (5 bases). CDR3 length: 17 amino acids. V was cut by 1 base and J by 4 bases, with 16 bases left in between. Germline CDR1 reads LGHNA; CDR2 reads YSLEER. The chain's CDR3 is CASSQVKGLSGTGELFF. The CDR3 nucleotides read TGCGCCAGCAGCCAAGTTAAGGGGCTAAGTGGCACCGGGGAGCTGTTTTTT.

There are a few counts of this clonotype. The V gene is TRBV4-3, the J gene TRBJ2-5; D may be TRBD1 or TRBD2 (5 bases each). CDR1 and CDR2 (germline): LGHNA, YSLEER. V was pared by 0 bases and J by 0 bases, with 8 bases between. This CDR3 has 15 residues. CDR3: CASSQDWGYQETQYF. DNA for the CDR3: TGCGCCAGCAGCCAAGATTGGGGGTACCAAGAGACCCAGTACTTC.

The chain links TRBV4-3 to TRBJ2-1; 12 bases map to TRBD2. There are 16 residues in the CDR3. Trimming removed 4 bases from V and 4 bases from J; junction bases left unmatched: 5. Germline loops: CDR1 LGHNA, CDR2 YSLEER. CDR3 in DNA: TGCGCCAGCAGCCCCCGACTAGCGGGGGAATACAATGAGCAGTTCTTC. It yields the protein CASSPRLAGEYNEQFF.

This clonotype appeared many times. The chain links TRBV4-3 to TRBJ1-2; D gene uncertain. Trimming removed 3 bases from V and 0 bases from J, with 11 bases in between. The CDR3 is 15 residues long. CDR1 and CDR2 (germline): LGHNA, YSLEER. CDR3 sequence reads: CASSQVAGSNYGYTF. The CDR3 nucleotides read TGCGCCAGCAGCCAGGTCGCAGGATCTAACTATGGCTACACCTTC.

This clonotype has ten or more counts. This chain links TRBV7-8 with TRBJ2-2; TRBD1 matches at 8 bases. Germline assignment: CDR1 SGHVS and CDR2 FQNEAQ. The CDR3 has 15 amino acids. Trimming cost V 6 bases and J 1 base; bases outside gene matches: 4. The CDR3 reads CASRTGTGNTGELFF. CDR3 nucleotides: TGTGCCAGCAGGACCGGGACAGGGAACACCGGGGAGCTGTTTTTT.

V usage is TRBV29-1 and J usage is TRBJ2-7; D not certain. Germline V gene data show CDR1 as SQVTM and CDR2 as ANQGSEA. The CDR3 length is 16 residues. V lost 6 bases and J 0 bases, leaving 21 bases between the germline ends. The CDR3 spells CSVAEVVGRPSYEQYF. The DNA of the CDR3 is TGCAGCGTAGCCGAGGTGGTTGGCCGTCCCTCCTACGAGCAGTACTTC.

The J gene is TRBJ2-7, the V gene TRBV19, with 7 bases lining up with TRBD1. V was pared by 5 bases and J by 1 base, with 8 bases of the junction left unmatched. In germline, CDR1 is LNHDA, CDR2 SQIVND (reference sequence). The CDR3 runs 15 residues. DNA for the CDR3: TGTGCCAGTAGTGCCGGGCAGGGGGATTCCTACGAGCAGTACTTC. It yields the protein CASSAGQGDSYEQYF.

This clonotype was observed a few times. The rearrangement links TRBV29-1 to TRBJ2-2; D unclear. The CDR3 extends over 13 amino acids. In germline, CDR1 is SQVTM, CDR2 ANQGSEA. V was clipped by 0 bases and J by 6 bases, with 8 bases between them. The CDR3 region has the DNA TGCAGCGTTGAAGAGGGATCTCCCGGGGAGCTGTTTTTT. It translates to CSVEEGSPGELFF.

This clonotype was observed a handful of times. CDR3 sequence (DNA): TGCGCCAGCAGCCTAGACCCCTCGGAAAACTATGGCTACACCTTC. Its protein product is CASSLDPSENYGYTF. The V and J genes are TRBV4-1 and TRBJ1-2; D call uncertain. The germline V and J ends were trimmed by 4 bases and 2 bases, with 14 bases remaining between them. This CDR3 has 15 residues. Per germline, CDR1 MGHRA and CDR2 YSYEKL.

This clonotype was detected many times. The genes are TRBV29-1 and TRBJ2-1; weak D call: TRBD1 (6 bases). Germline CDR1 and CDR2: SQVTM and ANQGSEA. This CDR3 is built from 14 residues. Trimming pared 3 bases from V and 2 bases from J, leaving 11 bases between. Here the CDR3 DNA reads TGCAGCGTTGACGGCAGGGGAGCCTACAATGAGCAGTTCTTC. This sequence encodes CSVDGRGAYNEQFF.

This clonotype has at least ten counts. The chain joins TRBV5-5 to TRBJ2-1, with unresolved D. V lost 3 bases and J 6 bases, leaving 16 bases between the germline ends. CDR3 size: 15 residues. CDR1 is SGHKS and CDR2 is YYEKEE in the germline V gene (reference sequence). This CDR3 is CASSSRPASGNEQFF. CDR3 DNA sequence: TGTGCCAGCAGCTCGAGACCTGCCTCCGGCAATGAGCAGTTCTTC.

This clonotype was seen many times. The chain couples TRBV6-2 or TRBV6-3 to TRBJ1-6; D possibly corresponds to TRBD1 (5 bases). Germline CDR1 reads MNHEY; CDR2 reads SVGEGT. The V end was cut by 0 bases, the J end by 5 bases, with 11 bases between. CDR3 size: 16 residues. The CDR3: CASSYSIGEDNSPLHF. In nucleotides, the CDR3 is TGTGCCAGCAGTTACTCGATAGGGGAGGATAATTCACCCCTCCACTTT.

This clonotype was found a few times. The chain links TRBV4-2 to TRBJ2-7; D might be TRBD2 (5 bases). Germline CDR1 LGHNA, CDR2 YNFKEQ. V was trimmed by 0 bases and J by 2 bases, leaving 11 bases between them. This CDR3 is 15 amino acids long. DNA of the CDR3: TGTGCCAGCAGCCAAGAGGGTCGGGGAACCTACGAGCAGTACGTC. It is translated as CASSQEGRGTYEQYV.

The chain is built from TRBV7-8 and TRBJ2-7; TRBD1 aligns across 7 bases. J lost 3 bases, V lost 6 bases, and 11 bases had no gene match. Germline lookup yields CDR1 SGHVS and CDR2 FQNEAQ. The CDR3 has 15 residues. The CDR3 is CASRPGRGSLYEQYV. In DNA, the CDR3 is TGTGCCAGCAGGCCGGGCAGGGGGTCCCTCTACGAGCAGTACGTC.

This clonotype turned up a few times. The chain has TRBV5-6 and TRBJ2-1; D tentatively fits TRBD1 or TRBD2 (5 bases each). Germline V lookup: CDR1 SGHDT, CDR2 YYEEEE. The V and J ends lost 0 bases and 7 bases respectively, with 14 bases between them. This CDR3 spans 15 amino acids. CDR3: CASSLEGSRRNEQFF. The CDR3 DNA is TGTGCCAGCAGCTTGGAGGGGTCTAGGAGGAATGAGCAGTTCTTC.

This clonotype has more than one count but fewer than ten. The chain combines TRBV12-3 or TRBV12-4 with TRBJ2-3; D is unresolved. V was trimmed by 8 bases and J by 6 bases, leaving 9 bases between them. The CDR3 consists of 11 residues. The CDR3 bases are TGTGCCAGCGCCCTCTTCGATACGCAGTATTTT. Amino acids: CASALFDTQYF.

A few counts support this clonotype. This chain uses TRBV5-1 with TRBJ1-1, with D unresolved. The V and J ends lost 4 bases and 0 bases respectively, with 4 bases between them. Germline V gene sequence: CDR1 SGHRS, CDR2 YFSETQ. The CDR3 is 12 residues long. The CDR3 sequence is CASSRVNTEAFF. Written as DNA, the CDR3 is TGCGCCAGCAGCAGGGTGAACACTGAAGCTTTCTTT.

This clonotype appeared a few times. This sequence joins TRBV12-3 or TRBV12-4 and TRBJ2-4; no definite D call. The length of the CDR3 is 15 residues. Trimming removed 6 bases from V and 4 bases from J, with 16 bases in between. CDR3 loop: CASSKTGPIKNIQYF. DNA of the CDR3: TGTGCCAGCAGCAAAACCGGGCCGATAAAAAACATTCAGTACTTC.